These 24 T cell receptor beta chains were sequenced from one sample in a study of blood T cell repertoires in COVID-19. Using immunoSEQ multiplex PCR, the repertoire was profiled, and TCRdb retains in-frame clones only, with some absent. The sample lists roughly 32,000 clones, around nine tenths occurring once. The sample was peripheral blood. The receptor source for this set is a human donor in a cohort sampled during active COVID-19.

The chain is built from TRBV21-1 and TRBJ2-7; the D call TRBD1 from the table was never checked on the DNA. TRBV21-1 is flagged as a pseudogene. The CDR3 covers 9 residues. The CDR3 DNA reads as TGTGCCAGCAATCCGGACAGAGTCTTC. It codes for CASNPDRVF.

The chain has TRBV18 and TRBJ2-3; unclear D gene. The CDR3 covers 15 residues. Germline V lookup: CDR1 KGHSH, CDR2 LQKENI. V lost 2 bases and J lost 0, with 9 bases in between. This CDR3 is CASSPSASSTDTQYF. The CDR3 DNA reads TGTGCCAGCTCACCATCAGCGTCTAGCACAGATACGCAGTATTTT. The whole variable domain, filled in from reference TRBV18 and TRBJ2-3, reads NAGVMQNPRHLVRRRGQEARLRCSPMKGHSHVYWYRQLPEEGLKFMVYLQKENIIDESGMPKERFSAEFPKEGPSILRIQQVVRGDSAAYFCASSPSASSTDTQYFGPGTRLTVL.

The rearrangement links TRBV4-1 to TRBJ2-1, with TRBD2 identical over 12 bases. J was trimmed by 3 bases and V by 3 bases; bases with no gene match: 6. CDR3 length equals 17 residues. Germline CDR1 is MGHRA and CDR2 is YSYEKL. CDR3 protein: CASSQGLAGGFYNEQFF. The CDR3 DNA reads as TGCGCCAGCAGCCAGGGGCTAGCGGGGGGGTTCTACAATGAGCAGTTCTTC.

V and J are TRBV18 and TRBJ1-4; TRBD1 aligns across 8 bases. V gave up 2 bases and J gave up 8 bases; unmatched junction bases: 10. The CDR3 spans 16 residues. The germline CDR1 and CDR2 sequences are KGHSH and LQKENI. The CDR3 DNA is TGTGCCAGCTCACCATATATCGGACAGGGAGGCGAAAAACTGTTTTTT. This codes for CASSPYIGQGGEKLFF.

V usage is TRBV9 and J usage is TRBJ2-7; TRBD1 is a possible D gene (5 bases). The V end was cut by 9 bases, the J end by 4 bases, with 20 bases between. Germline loops: CDR1 SGDLS, CDR2 YYNGEE. There are 14 residues in the CDR3. The CDR3 nucleotides read TGTGCCATACAAAGCAGGGCCACGGTTTACGAGCAGTACTTC. Its translation: CAIQSRATVYEQYF.

The chain links TRBV7-9 to TRBJ2-2, with D hard to call. Germline CDR1 reads SEHNR; CDR2 reads FQNEAQ (reference sequence). V was cut by 11 bases and J by 1 base, with 14 bases left in between. CDR3 length: 14 residues. The CDR3 DNA sequence: TGTGCCGGGCCCCGCGCCCTGAACACCGGGGAGCTGTTTTTT. This sequence encodes CAGPRALNTGELFF.

This chain connects TRBV9 to TRBJ1-4, with 8 bases lining up with TRBD1. Germline trimming cut 4 bases from V and 5 bases from J; bases unmatched to any gene: 7. The CDR3 loop spans 15 amino acids. Germline CDR1 is SGDLS and CDR2 is YYNGEE. CDR3 DNA sequence: TGTGCCAGCAGCCCGCACGGACAGGGAAATGAAAAACTGTTTTTT. The encoded protein is CASSPHGQGNEKLFF.

This clone was seen a single time. The chain combines TRBV19 with TRBJ2-7, with D perhaps matching TRBD1 (5 bases). Trimming stripped 2 bases from V and 3 bases from J, with 8 bases between. CDR3 size: 13 residues. Germline CDR1 is LNHDA and CDR2 is SQIVND (reference sequence). The CDR3 DNA follows: TGTGCCAGTAGTATAAGCAGGGACTACGAGCAGTACTTC. Translating it yields CASSISRDYEQYF. The variable domain in full, completed from reference TRBV19 and TRBJ2-7, reads DGGITQSPKYLFRKEGQNVTLSCEQNLNHDAMYWYRQDPGQGLRLIYYSQIVNDFQKGDIAEGYSVSREKKESFPLTVTSAQKNPTAFYLCASSISRDYEQYFGPGTRLTVT.

The chain joins TRBV13 to TRBJ2-1; 9 bases agree with TRBD2. CDR3 length: 20 residues. Per the germline V gene, CDR1 is PRHDT and CDR2 is FYEKMQ (reference sequence). The ends lost 2 bases at V and 0 bases at J; junction bases unmatched: 14. The CDR3, as DNA: TGTGCCAGCAGCTTATATCAGAGGTCTAGCGGGGCGAGCTCCTACAATGAGCAGTTCTTC. Translated: CASSLYQRSSGASSYNEQFF.

The chain has TRBV28 and TRBJ2-7, with D perhaps TRBD1 (6 bases). V was cut by 3 bases and J by 4 bases, with 22 bases left in between. The CDR3 has 17 residues. The germline gives CDR1 MDHEN, CDR2 SYDVKM. CDR3 sequence reads: CASSFSHRESWSYEQYF. Here the CDR3 DNA reads TGTGCCAGCAGTTTTAGTCACAGGGAATCATGGTCGTACGAGCAGTACTTC.

The gene calls are TRBV6-5 and TRBJ1-1; TRBD1 aligns across 8 bases. Germline V gene lookup returns CDR1 MNHEY and CDR2 SVGAGI. The CDR3 extends over 15 amino acids. Losses at the gene ends were 7 bases for V and 3 bases for J; bases not matched to a gene: 10. The CDR3 region has the DNA TGTGCCAGCACCGGAAGACAGGGGCGATACACTGAAGCTTTCTTT. The encoded protein is CASTGRQGRYTEAFF.

This chain uses TRBV6-5 with TRBJ2-7; TRBD1 agrees at 9 bases. The germline V gene has CDR1 MNHEY and CDR2 SVGAGI. This CDR3 contains 15 residues. The V gene end was trimmed by 5 bases and the J gene end by 5 bases; junction bases not matched to a gene: 10. CDR3 region: CASSSPGTGRNEQYF. The CDR3 DNA is TGTGCCAGCAGTAGCCCCGGGACAGGGAGGAACGAGCAGTACTTC.

The J gene is TRBJ2-3, the V gene TRBV7-8; 9 bases fit TRBD2. The CDR3 extends over 15 amino acids. In germline, CDR1 is SGHVS, CDR2 FQNEAQ. V gave up 5 bases and J gave up 4 bases; unmatched junction bases: 7. The CDR3 sequence is CASSQPGLAADTQYF. DNA of the CDR3: TGTGCCAGCAGCCAGCCGGGACTAGCTGCAGATACGCAGTATTTT.

This chain links TRBV19 with TRBJ1-5, with 8 bases that match TRBD1. Germline V gene sequence: CDR1 LNHDA, CDR2 SQIVND (reference sequence). With 7 bases clipped from V and 6 bases from J, the junction kept 11 bases outside the gene matches. The CDR3 spans 15 residues. The CDR3 region is CASTPSSGGGQPQHF. The CDR3, as DNA: TGTGCCAGTACCCCCTCCTCAGGGGGCGGTCAGCCCCAGCATTTT.

This clone has only a few counts. CDR3 loop: CASSLVGENTEAFF. CDR3 DNA: TGCGCCAGCAGCTTAGTCGGTGAGAACACTGAAGCTTTCTTT. V and J are TRBV5-1 and TRBJ1-1, with D unclear. V was pared by 2 bases and J by 1 base, with 9 bases between. Germline CDR1 SGHRS, CDR2 YFSETQ. The CDR3 is 14 residues long.

The chain couples TRBV2 to TRBJ1-2; TRBD1 aligns across 8 bases. With 6 bases clipped from V and 6 bases from J, the junction kept 12 bases outside the gene matches. CDR1 SNHLY and CDR2 FYNNEI come from the germline V gene. The CDR3 is made up of 15 amino acids. The CDR3 loop is CASRPDRGRRDGYTF. In nucleotides, the CDR3 is TGTGCCAGCAGGCCCGACAGGGGACGAAGGGATGGCTACACCTTC.

V usage is TRBV5-1 and J usage is TRBJ1-1; D is undetermined. V was pared by 3 bases and J by 3 bases, with 9 bases between. The CDR3 has 13 amino acids. Germline CDR1 and CDR2: SGHRS and YFSETQ. This CDR3 reads CASSSVGDTEAFF. The CDR3 nucleotides read TGCGCCAGCAGCTCGGTGGGAGACACTGAAGCTTTCTTT.

The chain links TRBV6-5 to TRBJ2-7; 7 bases match TRBD2. The CDR3 runs 14 residues. V trimming: 6 bases; J trimming: 0 bases; junction bases outside the gene matches: 5. CDR1 MNHEY and CDR2 SVGAGI come from the germline V gene. The CDR3 loop is CASSRDYRSYEQYF. The CDR3 DNA reads as TGTGCCAGCAGCCGGGACTACCGCTCCTACGAGCAGTACTTC.

The CDR3 sequence: CASSYNGANTEAFF. DNA of the CDR3: TGTGCCAGCAGTTACAACGGAGCGAACACTGAAGCTTTCTTT. This chain uses TRBV6-5 with TRBJ1-1; D unclear. The length of the CDR3 is 14 residues. V was shortened by 2 bases and J by 1 base, with 8 bases between the two germline ends. Looked up from germline, CDR1 is MNHEY and CDR2 is SVGAGI.

The chain uses TRBV12-3 or TRBV12-4 and TRBJ1-2; 7 bases align to TRBD1. V shed 6 bases and J 3 bases; nucleotides not matched to a gene: 4. This CDR3 region has 13 residues. This CDR3 is CASSLDRDYGYTF. The CDR3 DNA is TGTGCCAGCAGCCTTGACAGGGACTATGGCTACACCTTC.

The V and J genes are TRBV5-1 and TRBJ1-1; 7 positions agree with TRBD1. Germline-derived CDR1 and CDR2 are SGHRS and YFSETQ. The CDR3 is 14 residues long. The ends lost 4 bases at V and 5 bases at J; junction bases unmatched: 8. This chain's CDR3 is CASSGRTGGTEAFF. CDR3 coding DNA: TGCGCCAGCAGCGGGAGGACAGGTGGGACTGAAGCTTTCTTT.

This chain uses TRBV7-6 with TRBJ2-1; the match to TRBD2 covers 10 bases. J gave up 8 bases and V 0 bases, and 7 bases lay outside the gene matches. The CDR3 has 16 amino acids. Per germline, CDR1 SGHVS and CDR2 FNYEAQ. The CDR3 nucleotides read TGTGCCAGCAGCTTAGCGCCGAGCGGGGGGGGCTATGAGCAGTTCTTC. Encoded protein: CASSLAPSGGGYEQFF.

This clone has only a few counts. The rearrangement joins TRBV10-1 to TRBJ2-7, with 11 bases matching TRBD1. Germline V gene lookup returns CDR1 WNHNN and CDR2 SYGVQD (reference sequence). The V segment lost 6 bases and the J segment 6 bases; nucleotides outside the gene matches: 7. The CDR3 spans 14 residues. CDR3 DNA sequence: TGCGCCAGCAGCCCTTGGACAGGGGGCGCCGAGCAGTACTTC. Translation gives CASSPWTGGAEQYF.

The genes are TRBV7-6 and TRBJ1-1; D is perhaps TRBD1 (5 bases). Germline values: CDR1 SGHVS, CDR2 FNYEAQ. V lost 5 bases to trimming and J lost 1 base, with 17 bases between them. This CDR3 comprises 16 residues. CDR3 sequence reads: CASSPPRNRRNTEAFF. The CDR3 DNA is TGTGCCAGCAGCCCCCCGAGGAACAGGAGGAACACTGAAGCTTTCTTT.